This TCR beta chain was profiled in a study of blood T cell repertoires in COVID-19. The CDR3 runs 13 residues. Germline CDR1 is SGHTS and CDR2 is YDEGEE. V gave up 2 bases and J gave up 1 base, with 7 bases separating them. The assay was immunoSEQ multiplex PCR, and TCRdb's table has in-frame clones only and misses some. The sample consists of about 190,000 clones, about four fifths of them appearing once. The V gene is TRBV5-8, the J gene TRBJ2-7; a weak D match, TRBD2 (6 bases). Sequencing was carried out using peripheral blood. The TCR originated in a woman between 35 and 50 years old with acute or convalescent COVID-19. CDR3 DNA: TGTGCCAGCAGCTTCGGGACTTCCTACGAGCAGTACTTC. It specifies CASSFGTSYEQYF.